This T cell receptor beta chain emerged from a study (dated by TCRdb to 2016 to 2017). The protocol used for the library was RT-PCR. Sequencing was performed on an Illumina MiSeq. TCRdb itself trimmed the public reads at Q25 with fastp, ran MiXCR and retained productive beta chains. CDR3 protein sequences are deduplicated, and each keeps its most common genes and DNA. The sample profile shows about 680,000 distinct CDR3 sequences; 11% to 15% of them were found once. In total, the top ten clones hold about 3.6% of the sample. Points on this clonotype: Its cognate antigen has yet to be identified. Base qualities are missing; no much larger clone stands one base away.

CDR1 and CDR2 are read off the germline V gene (reference sequence) as DFQATT and SNEGSKA. The CDR3 runs 14 residues from the cysteine to the phenylalanine. Only the CDR3 portion is preserved as DNA: 42 bases, with reading frame beginning at the first base. The junction shows trimming of 0 bases on V and 4 bases on J, plus 12 bases between the germline ends. The sequenced sample consisted of memory CD4+ T cells from blood. The chain is encoded by TRBV20-1 joined to TRBJ1-1; TRBD1 is a weak D gene call, 5 bases matching. The receptor was derived from a female donor in good health, serving as a healthy control. The sequenced DNA is TGCAGTGCTAGAGATCGGAGGGGCTCCACTGAAGCTTTCTTT. Translated, this gives CSARDRRGSTEAFF.